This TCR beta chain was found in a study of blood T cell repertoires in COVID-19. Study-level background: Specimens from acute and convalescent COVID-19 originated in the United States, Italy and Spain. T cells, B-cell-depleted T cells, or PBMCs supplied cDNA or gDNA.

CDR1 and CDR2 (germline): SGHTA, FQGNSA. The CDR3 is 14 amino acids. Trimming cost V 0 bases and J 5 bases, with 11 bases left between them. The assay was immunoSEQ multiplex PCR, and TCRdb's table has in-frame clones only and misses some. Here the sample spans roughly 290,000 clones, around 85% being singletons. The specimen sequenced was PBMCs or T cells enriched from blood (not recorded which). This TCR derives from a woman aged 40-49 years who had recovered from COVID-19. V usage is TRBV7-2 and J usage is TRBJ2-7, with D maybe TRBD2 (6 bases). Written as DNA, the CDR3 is TGTGCCAGCAGCTTAGCCAGGGACTTACACGAGCAGTACTTC. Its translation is CASSLARDLHEQYF.